Presented here are 5 T cell receptor beta chains from one specimen sequenced in a study of lymphopenia after photon versus proton radiotherapy. Sequencing was performed with immunoSEQ multiplex PCR; in TCRdb, only in-frame clones are kept and a portion is missing. The sample lists some 76,000 clones, under 95% occurring once. This specimen was peripheral blood, taken from a patient treated with photon-based radiotherapy. The receptors were gathered from a woman in her thirties or forties with cholangiocarcinoma.

The genes are TRBV6-5 and TRBJ1-1; weak D call: TRBD1 (5 bases). From germline, CDR1 is MNHEY and CDR2 SVGAGI. The CDR3 length is 12 residues. The V end was cut by 7 bases, the J end by 2 bases, with 8 bases between. The CDR3 region has the DNA TGTGCCAGCAATGGACATAACACTGAAGCTTTCTTT. It specifies CASNGHNTEAFF.

This sequence joins TRBV5-1 and TRBJ1-1; no definite D call. Trimming pared 4 bases from V and 6 bases from J, leaving 28 bases between. The germline CDR1 and CDR2 sequences are SGHRS and YFSETQ. The CDR3 is 18 residues long. CDR3 sequence (DNA): TGCGCCAGCAGCCTCGACGGAGGAGGGTTAGAGCGGTTGCCTGAAGCTTTCTTT. It specifies CASSLDGGGLERLPEAFF.

V and J are TRBV2 and TRBJ2-3, with 7 bases identical to TRBD1. J was trimmed by 0 bases and V by 4 bases; bases with no gene match: 4. CDR3 size: 15 residues. Per germline, CDR1 SNHLY and CDR2 FYNNEI. CDR3 amino acids: CASSGGQLSTDTQYF. CDR3 DNA sequence: TGTGCCAGCAGTGGGGGACAGCTCAGCACAGATACGCAGTATTTT.

CDR3 region: CASSPPEQGASSPLHF. The CDR3 nucleotides are TGTGCCAGCAGTCCCCCGGAACAGGGGGCTAGTTCACCCCTCCACTTT. The chain has TRBV28 and TRBJ1-6; TRBD1 agrees at 9 bases. The CDR3 sequence is 16 residues long. The ends lost 5 bases at V and 9 bases at J; junction bases unmatched: 11. CDR1 is MDHEN, CDR2 SYDVKM, per germline. Combining the CDR3 with reference TRBV28 and TRBJ1-6 gives the whole variable domain DVKVTQSSRYLVKRTGEKVFLECVQDMDHENMFWYRQDPGLGLRLIYFSYDVKMKEKGDIPEGYSVSREKKERFSLILESASTNQTSMYLCASSPPEQGASSPLHFGNGTRLTVT.

The chain is built from TRBV7-2 and TRBJ2-2, with D possibly TRBD1 on 6 matching bases. The CDR3 is made up of 17 amino acids. Deletions cut 5 bases from V and 1 base from J, with 17 bases between. Germline assignment: CDR1 SGHTA and CDR2 FQGNSA. CDR3 region: CASSLSGTTMNTGELFF. The CDR3 region has the DNA TGTGCCAGCAGCCTATCCGGGACAACTATGAACACCGGGGAGCTGTTTTTT.